This is a list of T cell receptor beta chains from one sample in a study of blood T cells in healthy people across ages. TCRdb re-called the 5' RACE reads through MiXCR, storing one row per CDR3 protein. The table shows 1.5 million to 2 million distinct CDR3 sequences, with 28% occurring only once. Sequenced input: blood. Receptors were obtained from a woman aged 25-40 years in good health. Each CDR3 is given with its conserved first and last residue. A D gene is named only where the DNA matches it firmly. The size of a clone is reported for some rows only, either as once, few or many, or as a class for expanded clones.

clone size | J gene | V gene | D gene | CDR3 DNA | CDR3 protein
few | TRBJ2-1 | TRBV20-1 | TRBD1 | TGCAGTGCTAGTATGGGACAGTTGTACAATGAGCAGTTCTTC | CSASMGQLYNEQFF
. | TRBJ1-1 | TRBV6-5 | . | TGTGCCAGCAGTACCGACAGGAGGCCAAACACTGAAGCTTTCTTT | CASSTDRRPNTEAFF
. | TRBJ2-1 | TRBV5-1 | . | TGCGCCAGCAGCTTGGGAGACCGCCCCTACAATGAGCAGTTCTTC | CASSLGDRPYNEQFF
. | TRBJ2-3 | TRBV7-9 | . | TGTGCCAGCAAGAGGGCTAGCACAGATACGCAGTATTTT | CASKRASTDTQYF
. | TRBJ2-2 | TRBV20-1 | . | TGCAGTGCTAGAGATCGTATGGGAAAGGGGACCGGGGAGCTGTTTTTT | CSARDRMGKGTGELFF
. | TRBJ2-1 | TRBV12-3/TRBV12-4 | TRBD2 | TGTGCCAGCACCTCGGGAATTAGCGGGGCTGTAACGCGGTTCTTC | CASTSGISGAVTRFF
. | TRBJ2-2 | TRBV12-3/TRBV12-4 | TRBD2 | TGTGCCAGCAGTTTACCCGGGAGGGACACCGGGGAGCTGTTTTTT | CASSLPGRDTGELFF
. | TRBJ1-3 | TRBV7-9 | . | TGTGCCAGCAGCTCCGGGACGTATGGAAACACCATATATTTT | CASSSGTYGNTIYF
once | TRBJ2-5 | TRBV9 | . | TGTACCAGCAGCGTTCGCGGTAGGGGGGAGACCCAGTACTTC | CTSSVRGRGETQYF
few | TRBJ1-6 | TRBV12-3/TRBV12-4 | . | TGTGCCAGCAGTTTTTCCTCACCCCTCCACTTT | CASSFSSPLHF
few | TRBJ2-1 | TRBV5-5 | TRBD2 | TGTGCCAGCAGCTCGCTAGCGGGGGGGCGGATCTCCTACAATGAGCAGTTCTTC | CASSSLAGGRISYNEQFF
. | TRBJ1-2 | TRBV30 | . | TGTGCCTGGAGATGGGGACTAACTAACTATGGCTACACCTTC | CAWRWGLTNYGYTF
. | TRBJ2-1 | TRBV7-7 | . | TGTGCCAGCAGCCCGGACTGGGCCTCCTACAATGAGCAGTTCTTC | CASSPDWASYNEQFF
many | TRBJ2-5 | TRBV29-1 | . | TGCAGCGTTGAAAGGGGGGACAGTATAGAAGAGACCCAGTACTTC | CSVERGDSIEETQYF
. | TRBJ2-4 | TRBV12-3/TRBV12-4 | TRBD2 | TGTGCCAGCAGCCCCGGGACAGCGGGAGGCGATCAGTACTTC | CASSPGTAGGDQYF
. | TRBJ1-5 | TRBV21-1 | . | TGTGCCAGCTCTAAACCGGGACAGGGGGCGTGGGATCAGCCCCAGCATTTT | CASSKPGQGAWDQPQHF
. | TRBJ2-3 | TRBV28 | . | TGTGCCAGCAGTTTTGTCAGCAGGCGCCTAGATACGCAGTATTTT | CASSFVSRRLDTQYF
few | TRBJ1-2 | TRBV12-3/TRBV12-4 | . | TGTGCCAGCAGTTTCAGTTCATCCTATGGCTACACCTTC | CASSFSSSYGYTF
few | TRBJ2-5 | TRBV7-2 | . | TGTGCCGGCAGCAGGGGACTTTCAGAGACCCAGTACTTC | CAGSRGLSETQYF
. | TRBJ1-4 | TRBV29-1 | TRBD1 | TGCAGCGTTGAGACATCCGGGACAGGGAGCGAAAAACTGTTTTTT | CSVETSGTGSEKLFF
few | TRBJ2-7 | TRBV12-3/TRBV12-4 | TRBD2 | TGTGCCAGCAGTCCACTAGCGGGAGGGCCTATCGAGCAGTACTTC | CASSPLAGGPIEQYF
few | TRBJ2-1 | TRBV20-1 | TRBD2 | TGCAGTGCTAGAGAGGGAGGGCTGGACCACAATGAGCAGTTCTTC | CSAREGGLDHNEQFF
. | TRBJ2-5 | TRBV7-2 | TRBD2 | TGTGCCAGCAGCTGGAGAGCGGGAGAAGAGACCCAGTACTTC | CASSWRAGEETQYF
. | TRBJ2-3 | TRBV12-3/TRBV12-4 | TRBD2 | TGTGCCAGCAGTCACCAGACTAGCGGGGGGACCCCCCAAGATACGCAGTATTTT | CASSHQTSGGTPQDTQYF
few | TRBJ2-7 | TRBV11-2 | . | TGTGCCAGCAGCTTATACAGGGAGGACTACGAGCAGTACTTC | CASSLYREDYEQYF
many | TRBJ1-2 | TRBV5-1 | . | TGCGCCAGCAGCTCCGGGACATCGCAGAGTGGCACCTTC | CASSSGTSQSGTF
. | TRBJ1-1 | TRBV7-6 | TRBD1 | TGTGCCAGCAGCTGGACAGGGCGGACTGAAGCTTTCTTT | CASSWTGRTEAFF
few | TRBJ2-4 | TRBV20-1 | . | TGCAGTGCTAGGGGTGGGGTAGCCAAAAACATTCAGTACTTC | CSARGGVAKNIQYF
many | TRBJ2-5 | TRBV12-3/TRBV12-4 | TRBD1 | TGTGCCAGCAGTCCCACGGACAGGGGGGAAGAGACCCAGTACTTC | CASSPTDRGEETQYF
many | TRBJ2-5 | TRBV29-1 | . | TGCAGCGTTGAAGGGACAACGCAAGAGACCCAGTACTTC | CSVEGTTQETQYF
few | TRBJ1-2 | TRBV6-4 | TRBD1 | TGTGCCAGCAGACACACATCCGGGACAGGATCTTTTAACTATGGCTACACCTTC | CASRHTSGTGSFNYGYTF
. | TRBJ2-5 | TRBV29-1 | . | TGCAGCGTGGGGGCAGGGGCATGGGGGGAGACCCAGTACTTC | CSVGAGAWGETQYF
. | TRBJ2-7 | TRBV7-6 | . | TGTGCCAGCAGCTTAGAAGGGAAACCCTCCCTCTACGAGCAGTACTTC | CASSLEGKPSLYEQYF
many | TRBJ2-3 | TRBV9 | . | TGTGCCAGCAGCGGGGGGGAGGCGTTCACAGATACGCAGTATTTT | CASSGGEAFTDTQYF
. | TRBJ1-2 | TRBV7-9 | TRBD1 | TGTGCCAGCAGCACGGGACAGAGAAACTATGGCTACACCTTC | CASSTGQRNYGYTF
few | TRBJ1-1 | TRBV20-1 | TRBD1 | TGCAGTGCGAACCGAGGGACAGGGGTCACTGAAGCTTTCTTT | CSANRGTGVTEAFF
. | TRBJ1-5 | TRBV7-2 | . | TGTGCCAGCAGCTCCTTCAATCAGCCCCAGCATTTT | CASSSFNQPQHF
few | TRBJ2-1 | TRBV3-1 | . | TGTGCCAGCAGCCAAGCGACTCCCAATGAGCAGTTCTTC | CASSQATPNEQFF
. | TRBJ2-5 | TRBV7-6 | . | TGTGCCAGCCTAAGCCCGTACCAAGAGACCCAGTACTTC | CASLSPYQETQYF
. | TRBJ1-3 | TRBV7-9 | . | TGTGCCAGCAGCCAAGCATACTCTGGAAACACCATATATTTT | CASSQAYSGNTIYF
many | TRBJ1-5 | TRBV6-1 | TRBD1 | TGTGCCAGTTATAAAAGGGACAGCAATCTTTATAGCAATCAGCCCCAGCATTTT | CASYKRDSNLYSNQPQHF
many | TRBJ2-6 | TRBV12-3/TRBV12-4 | . | TGTGCCAGCAGGAATGGTGGGGCCAACGTCCTGACTTTC | CASRNGGANVLTF
few | TRBJ2-5 | TRBV7-2 | TRBD1 | TGTGCCAGCAGCTTAAACAGGGGGCGTGTAGAGACCCAGTACTTC | CASSLNRGRVETQYF
few | TRBJ1-5 | TRBV27 | . | TGTGCCAGCAGTTGGGGCCTGGAATCGCCCCAGCATTTT | CASSWGLESPQHF
. | TRBJ1-2 | TRBV7-9 | . | TGTGCCAGCACTTTGGACACAGCGATCTATGGCTACACCTTC | CASTLDTAIYGYTF
. | TRBJ2-7 | TRBV20-1 | . | TGCAGTGCGAGCAAGGACGGCTCCTACGAGCAGTACTTC | CSASKDGSYEQYF
many | TRBJ2-7 | TRBV6-5 | . | TGTGCCAGCAGCCGTACTGTGAGCTACGAGCAGTACTTC | CASSRTVSYEQYF
. | TRBJ2-5 | TRBV5-5 | . | TGTGCCAGCAGCTTGGGCCCCACGGCCGTAACCGAAGAGACCCAGTACTTC | CASSLGPTAVTEETQYF
many | TRBJ1-2 | TRBV12-3/TRBV12-4 | . | TGTGCCAGCAGTTTAGCGGGTTACTATGGCTACACCTTC | CASSLAGYYGYTF
. | TRBJ2-5 | TRBV4-3 | . | TGCGCCAGCAGTCCAAGATGGGCGGCTTTAGAGACCCAGTACTTC | CASSPRWAALETQYF
. | TRBJ1-2 | TRBV5-5 | . | TGTGCCAGCAGCCCGGACAGCGCGACCTATGGCTACACCTTC | CASSPDSATYGYTF
many | TRBJ2-1 | TRBV6-5 | . | TGTGCCAGCAGTCCAGGGGTATCCAGTGAGCAGTTCTTC | CASSPGVSSEQFF
. | TRBJ1-4 | TRBV5-6 | TRBD1 | TGTGCCAGCAGTTCGACAGGGAATAGTGAAAAACTGTTTTTT | CASSSTGNSEKLFF